This T cell receptor (beta chain) was documented in a study of T-cell memory formation after mild COVID-19. Study overall: Largely donor-specific sequence clusters came from a couple of donors.

Each CDR3 protein gets one entry after TCRdb re-called the 5' RACE reads with MiXCR. The sample lists 100,000 to 150,000 distinct CDR3 sequences, roughly 15% occurring once. With 7 bases removed from V and 9 bases from J, the gap between germline ends came to 13 bases. Germline V gene sequence: CDR1 MNHEY, CDR2 SVGEGT. The CDR3 has 12 amino acids. Sequenced sample: PBMCs or a T cell subset sorted from them (not recorded which). This TCR derives from an adult woman who had mild COVID-19 (a few samples of this study predate the infection). Cell type and time point are not known. This chain joins TRBV6-2 or TRBV6-3 and TRBJ2-1; a weak D match, TRBD2 (6 bases). The CDR3 nucleotides read TGTGCCAGCACCCTACTAGCTGGTGAGCAGTTCTTC. It specifies CASTLLAGEQFF.